The T cell receptor (beta chain) described here comes from a study of spatial heterogeneity in lung cancer. Study-wide background: The mean occurrence of each unique TCR and UMI combination in raw reads exceeded nine. Findings of the study overall: Counts of expanded alpha and beta TCRs within tumors tracked the tumor nonsynonymous mutation count.

Regarding time point: sample taken at primary tumor resection. There were some 70 donors, all of them untreated patients with early-stage non-small cell lung cancer. This CDR3 region has 12 residues. The ends were cut back, 7 bases at V and 3 bases at J, with 13 bases in the middle. Germline lookup yields CDR1 DFQATT and CDR2 SNEGSKA (reference sequence). TCRdb re-analysed the 5' RACE reads in MiXCR, keeping a single row per CDR3 protein. The sample lists some 6,000 distinct CDR3 sequences, 6.5% to 8% occurring once. This clonotype was recorded many times. Its antigen is unidentified. This chain connects TRBV20-1 to TRBJ2-7; a possible D gene is TRBD2 (6 bases). The specimen was lung tumor tissue, collected at surgery. The TCR comes from a male donor with early-stage non-small cell lung cancer. The CDR3 sequence is CSGRGDFYEQYF. The CDR3, as DNA: TGCAGTGGTCGAGGGGACTTCTACGAGCAGTACTTC.